This record looks at one T cell receptor (beta chain) sequence and its context. Its target is unknown. Assay: immunoSEQ multiplex PCR; the TCRdb copy retains only in-frame clones and omits some. This sample has about 480,000 clones, with 79% found just once. The CDR3 has 13 residues. The germline V gene encodes CDR1 MNHEY and CDR2 SVGAGI. V was pared by 5 bases and J by 8 bases, with 6 bases of the junction left unmatched. This specimen belongs to a study of shared clonotypes between healthy human individuals. Study observations and caveats: Clonotype sharing among donors, it was expected, would be affected by sequencing depth.

None of the donors, who were healthy HIV-negative adults, had recently had acute infections or vaccinations. Donors comprised only Caucasian adults living in Nashville, Tennessee. The chain has TRBV6-5 and TRBJ1-2, with 9 positions matching TRBD1. This receptor was identified in a woman in her thirties or forties in good health. Some clones in this sample may be carry-over from other donors' samples. Material: PBMCs. This CDR3 reads CASSRTGERGYTF. CDR3 bases: TGTGCCAGCAGTCGGACAGGGGAACGGGGCTACACCTTC.